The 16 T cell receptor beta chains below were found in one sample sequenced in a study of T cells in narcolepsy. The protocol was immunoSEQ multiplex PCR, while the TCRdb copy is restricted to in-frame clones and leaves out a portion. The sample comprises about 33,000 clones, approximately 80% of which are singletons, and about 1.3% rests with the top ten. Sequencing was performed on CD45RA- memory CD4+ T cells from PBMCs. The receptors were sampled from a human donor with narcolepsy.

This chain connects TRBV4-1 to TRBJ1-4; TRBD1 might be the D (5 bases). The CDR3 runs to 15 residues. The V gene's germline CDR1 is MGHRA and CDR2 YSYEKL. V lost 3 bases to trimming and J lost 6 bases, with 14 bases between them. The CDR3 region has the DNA TGCGCCAGCAGCCAGTTGCCATCGGGGGATGAAAAACTGTTTTTT. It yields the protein CASSQLPSGDEKLFF.

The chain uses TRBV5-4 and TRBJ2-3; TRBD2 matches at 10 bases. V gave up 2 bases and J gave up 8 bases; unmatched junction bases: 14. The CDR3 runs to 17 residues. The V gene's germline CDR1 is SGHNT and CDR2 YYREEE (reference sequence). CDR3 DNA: TGTGCCAGCAGCTTTCCTAGCGGGGGCCTCGCGGTGGGTACGCAGTATTTT. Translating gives CASSFPSGGLAVGTQYF.

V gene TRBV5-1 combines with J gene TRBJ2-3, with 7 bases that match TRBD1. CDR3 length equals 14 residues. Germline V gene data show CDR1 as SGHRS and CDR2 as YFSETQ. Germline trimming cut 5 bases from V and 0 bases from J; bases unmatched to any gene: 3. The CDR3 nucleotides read TGCGCCAGCAGGACAGGGTCTAGCACAGATACGCAGTATTTT. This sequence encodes CASRTGSSTDTQYF.

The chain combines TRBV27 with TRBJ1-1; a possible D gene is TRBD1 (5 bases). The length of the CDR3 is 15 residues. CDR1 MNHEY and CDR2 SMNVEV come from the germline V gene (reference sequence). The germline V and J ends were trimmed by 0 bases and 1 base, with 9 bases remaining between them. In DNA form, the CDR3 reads TGTGCCAGCAGTTTATCCGCTCAGGGGAACACTGAAGCTTTCTTT. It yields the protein CASSLSAQGNTEAFF.

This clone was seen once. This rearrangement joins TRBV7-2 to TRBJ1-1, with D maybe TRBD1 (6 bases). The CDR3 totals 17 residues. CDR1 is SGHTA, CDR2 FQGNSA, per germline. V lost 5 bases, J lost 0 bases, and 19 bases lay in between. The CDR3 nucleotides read TGTGCCAGCAGCCCTATGGGGGCCCAATCCATGAACACTGAAGCTTTCTTT. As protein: CASSPMGAQSMNTEAFF.

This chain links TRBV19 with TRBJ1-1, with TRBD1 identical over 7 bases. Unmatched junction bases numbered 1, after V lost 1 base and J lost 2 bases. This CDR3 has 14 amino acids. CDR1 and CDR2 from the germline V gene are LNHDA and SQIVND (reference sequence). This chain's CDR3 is CASSIGDRNTEAFF. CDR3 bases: TGTGCCAGTAGTATAGGGGACAGAAACACTGAAGCTTTCTTT.

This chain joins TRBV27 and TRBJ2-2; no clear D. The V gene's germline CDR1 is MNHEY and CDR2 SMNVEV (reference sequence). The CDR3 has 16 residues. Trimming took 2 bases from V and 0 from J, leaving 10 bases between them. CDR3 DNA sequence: TGTGCCAGCAGTTTAATTAGCTCAGCGAACACCGGGGAGCTGTTTTTT. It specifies CASSLISSANTGELFF.

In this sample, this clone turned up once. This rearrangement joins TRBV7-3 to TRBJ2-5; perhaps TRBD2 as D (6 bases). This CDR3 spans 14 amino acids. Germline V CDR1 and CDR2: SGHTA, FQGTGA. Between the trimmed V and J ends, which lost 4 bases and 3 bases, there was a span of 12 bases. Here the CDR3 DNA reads TGTGCCAGCAGCTCCGGGACTCTAAAAGAGACCCAGTACTTC. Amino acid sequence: CASSSGTLKETQYF.

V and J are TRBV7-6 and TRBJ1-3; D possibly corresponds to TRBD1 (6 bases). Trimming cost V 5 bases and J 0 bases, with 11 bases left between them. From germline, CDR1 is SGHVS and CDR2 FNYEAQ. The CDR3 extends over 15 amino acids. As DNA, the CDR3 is TGTGCCAGCAGCCCGGACAGCTTCTCTGGAAACACCATATATTTT. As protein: CASSPDSFSGNTIYF.

CDR3 sequence reads: CASSLYGTADSGANVLTF. CDR3 nucleotide sequence: TGTGCCAGCAGCTTATACGGGACAGCCGACTCTGGGGCCAACGTCCTGACTTTC. The chain carries TRBV7-2 and TRBJ2-6, with 7 positions matching TRBD1. Germline CDR1 SGHTA, CDR2 FQGNSA. The V gene end was trimmed by 2 bases and the J gene end by 0 bases; junction bases not matched to a gene: 7. This CDR3 comprises 18 residues.

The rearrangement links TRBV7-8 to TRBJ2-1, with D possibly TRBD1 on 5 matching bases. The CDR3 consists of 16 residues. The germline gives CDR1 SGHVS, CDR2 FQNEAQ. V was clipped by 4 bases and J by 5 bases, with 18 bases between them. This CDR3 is CASSSQSGKYNNEQFF. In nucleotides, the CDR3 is TGTGCCAGCAGCTCTCAATCAGGGAAATACAACAATGAGCAGTTCTTC.

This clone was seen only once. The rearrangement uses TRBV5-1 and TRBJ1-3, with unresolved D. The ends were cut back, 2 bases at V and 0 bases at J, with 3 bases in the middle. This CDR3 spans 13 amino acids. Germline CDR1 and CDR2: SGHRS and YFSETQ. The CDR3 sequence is CASSFGSGNTIYF. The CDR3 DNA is TGCGCCAGCAGCTTCGGCTCTGGAAACACCATATATTTT.

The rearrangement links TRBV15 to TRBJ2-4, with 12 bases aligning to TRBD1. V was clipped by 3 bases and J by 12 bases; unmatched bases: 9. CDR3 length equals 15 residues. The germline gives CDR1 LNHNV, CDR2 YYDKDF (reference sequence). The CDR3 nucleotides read TGTGCCACCAGCAGTCCGGGACAGGGGGCTAAGAATCAGTACTTC. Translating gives CATSSPGQGAKNQYF.

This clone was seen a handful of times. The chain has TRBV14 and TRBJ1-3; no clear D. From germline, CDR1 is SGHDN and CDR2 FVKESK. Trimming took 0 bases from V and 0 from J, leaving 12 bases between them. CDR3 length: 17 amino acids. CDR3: CASSQDNTISSGNTIYF. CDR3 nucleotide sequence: TGTGCCAGCAGCCAAGACAATACTATCAGCTCTGGAAACACCATATATTTT.

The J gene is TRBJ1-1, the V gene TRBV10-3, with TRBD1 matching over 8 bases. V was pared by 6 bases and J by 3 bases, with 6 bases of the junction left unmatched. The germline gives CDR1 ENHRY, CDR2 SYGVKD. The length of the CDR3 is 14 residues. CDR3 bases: TGTGCCATCAGCGGTCAGGGGGCAGACACTGAAGCTTTCTTT. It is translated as CAISGQGADTEAFF.

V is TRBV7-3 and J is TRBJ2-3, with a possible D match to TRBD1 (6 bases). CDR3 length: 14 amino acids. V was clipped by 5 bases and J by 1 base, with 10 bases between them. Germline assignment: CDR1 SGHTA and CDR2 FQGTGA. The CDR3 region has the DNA TGTGCCAGCAGCATGACAGGTCGCACAGATACGCAGTATTTT. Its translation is CASSMTGRTDTQYF. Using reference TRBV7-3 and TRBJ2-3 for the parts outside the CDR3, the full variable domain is GAGVSQTPSNKVTEKGKYVELRCDPISGHTALYWYRQSLGQGPEFLIYFQGTGAADDSGLPNDRFFAVRPEGSVSTLKIQRTERGDSAVYLCASSMTGRTDTQYFGPGTRLTVL.